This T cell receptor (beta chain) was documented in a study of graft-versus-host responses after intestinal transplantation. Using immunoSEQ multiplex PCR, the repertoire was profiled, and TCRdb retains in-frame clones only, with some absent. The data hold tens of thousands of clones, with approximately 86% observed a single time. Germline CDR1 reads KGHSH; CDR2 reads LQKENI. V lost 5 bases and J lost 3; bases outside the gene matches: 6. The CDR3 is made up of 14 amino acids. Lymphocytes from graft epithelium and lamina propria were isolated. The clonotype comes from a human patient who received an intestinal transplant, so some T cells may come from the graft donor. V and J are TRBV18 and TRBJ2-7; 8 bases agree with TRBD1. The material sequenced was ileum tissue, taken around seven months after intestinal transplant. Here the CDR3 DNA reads TGTGCCAGCTCAGGACAGGGTTCGTACTACGAGCAGTACTTC. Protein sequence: CASSGQGSYYEQYF.